This TCR beta chain was identified during a study of cytomegalovirus exposure and HLA in healthy donors. Study conclusions and caveats: A reported reduction in N-insertions relative to the roughly 700-donor mean was seen in an Asian-associated ancestry cluster in a later analysis.

As regards this clone: Its matching antigen is unknown.

Primers for the PCR totalled 60 Vbeta and 13 Jbeta. Sequenced by immunoSEQ multiplex PCR; TCRdb stores in-frame clones only, minus some. Found here are more than 90,000 clones, 81% of them singletons; the top ten hold under 5.5%. The germline V and J ends were trimmed by 2 bases and 4 bases, with 13 bases remaining between them. Germline V gives CDR1 SGHVS, CDR2 FNYEAQ. This CDR3 region has 15 residues. The chain combines TRBV7-6 with TRBJ2-3; the D gene is possibly TRBD1 (5 bases). The sequencing input was PBMCs. The receptor was derived from a woman between 65 and 79 years old in good health and CMV-seropositive. CDR3 in amino acids: CASSLRPGYPDTQYF. The CDR3, as DNA: TGTGCCAGCAGCTTAAGGCCAGGGTATCCAGATACGCAGTATTTT.